The 12 T cell receptor beta chains below come from one sample, sequenced in a study of identifying expanded T cells in peripheral blood (dated by TCRdb to about 2019). Library method: the immunoSEQ multiplex PCR assay. Sourced from immuneACCESS, this table was stored by TCRdb with only in-frame sequences that have V and J called. A share of the clones is absent; for the studies checked, an unresolved V gene accounts for under half, and the remainder has no known explanation. The sample table records more than 75,000 clones; 85% to 90% of these occur just once. Roughly 3.9% of the sample belongs to the ten largest clones. The material sequenced was blood. The receptors were sampled from a person aged 18 to 70 in good health.

The CDR3 DNA sequence: TGTGCCAGCAGCCCCTCCACAGATACGCAGTATTTT. Translating it yields CASSPSTDTQYF. The chain carries TRBV7-2 and TRBJ2-3; no firm D call. CDR3 length equals 12 residues. The germline CDR1 and CDR2 sequences are SGHTA and FQGNSA. Trimming took off 5 bases at V and 2 bases at J, with 5 bases between the two ends.

The V and J genes are TRBV28 and TRBJ2-3, with D uncertain. V lost 5 bases to trimming and J lost 2 bases, with 17 bases between them. The CDR3 sequence is 16 residues long. Germline-derived CDR1 and CDR2 are MDHEN and SYDVKM. For the CDR3, the DNA is TGTGCCAGCAGTCCCGCCGGGCGCCTAAACACAGATACGCAGTATTTT. It specifies CASSPAGRLNTDTQYF.

J is TRBJ2-5 and V is TRBV5-6; D gene unclear. Germline V lookup: CDR1 SGHDT, CDR2 YYEEEE. The V end lost 2 bases, the J end lost 0 bases, and 5 bases lay between the germline ends. This CDR3 spans 13 amino acids. Written as DNA, the CDR3 is TGTGCCAGCAGCTTTGACCACCAAGAGACCCAGTACTTC. It specifies CASSFDHQETQYF.

The chain uses TRBV27 and TRBJ1-1; a weak D match, TRBD1 (5 bases). V was cut by 6 bases and J by 5 bases, with 19 bases left in between. Germline assignment: CDR1 MNHEY and CDR2 SMNVEV (reference sequence). The CDR3 consists of 15 residues. Written as DNA, the CDR3 is TGTGCCAGCAGACTCCGGGGGGGGTGGGAAACTGAAGCTTTCTTT. It specifies CASRLRGGWETEAFF.

This clone has only a few counts. The gene calls are TRBV28 and TRBJ1-5; no firm D call. The V gene's germline CDR1 is MDHEN and CDR2 SYDVKM. The CDR3 has 15 residues. Trimming took off 5 bases at V and 3 bases at J, with 14 bases between the two ends. The CDR3 spells CASSTSAGNNQPQHF. CDR3 sequence (DNA): TGTGCCAGCAGTACATCGGCAGGAAACAATCAGCCCCAGCATTTT.

CDR3 amino acids: CASSKGPNYGYTF. CDR3 coding DNA: TGTGCCAGCAGTAAGGGACCTAACTATGGCTACACCTTC. This rearrangement joins TRBV7-3 to TRBJ1-2; D might be TRBD1 (5 bases). CDR1 SGHTA and CDR2 FQGTGA come from the germline V gene. The ends were cut back, 6 bases at V and 0 bases at J, with 8 bases in the middle. The CDR3 covers 13 residues.

The chain employs TRBV4-2 and TRBJ1-3, with D tentatively TRBD1 (6 bases). The germline V gene has CDR1 LGHNA and CDR2 YNFKEQ. V lost 0 bases and J 0 bases, leaving 12 bases between the germline ends. This CDR3 contains 17 residues. CDR3 DNA sequence: TGTGCCAGCAGCCAAGACGGAAGAGGGGGCTCTGGAAACACCATATATTTT. This sequence encodes CASSQDGRGGSGNTIYF.

The chain has TRBV7-9 and TRBJ2-3, with D uncertain. CDR3 length: 16 amino acids. Per germline, CDR1 SEHNR and CDR2 FQNEAQ (reference sequence). V was trimmed by 3 bases and J by 2 bases, leaving 15 bases between them. The CDR3 DNA is TGTGCCAGCAGCTTCTTAGTCAGACCGATCACAGATACGCAGTATTTT. Amino acid sequence: CASSFLVRPITDTQYF.

The J gene is TRBJ2-7, the V gene TRBV19, with TRBD1 identical over 8 bases. J was trimmed by 5 bases and V by 5 bases; bases with no gene match: 8. This CDR3 is built from 14 residues. Germline loops: CDR1 LNHDA, CDR2 SQIVND (reference sequence). Written as DNA, the CDR3 is TGTGCCAGTAGTCTTCGGGACAGGCCGAACGAGCAGTACTTC. Translation: CASSLRDRPNEQYF.

V is TRBV6-6 and J is TRBJ2-3, with 10 bases that match TRBD1. Trimming at V came to 5 bases and at J to 2 bases, leaving 7 bases not matched to a gene. The CDR3 has 16 residues. CDR1 and CDR2 (germline): MNHNY, SVGAGI (reference sequence). The CDR3 DNA is TGTGCCAGCAGTCGCCCGGGACAGGGGTACACAGATACGCAGTATTTT. Translated: CASSRPGQGYTDTQYF.

The chain carries TRBV5-1 and TRBJ1-1, with no clear D. Trimming removed 2 bases from V and 2 bases from J, with 7 bases in between. CDR1 SGHRS and CDR2 YFSETQ come from the germline V gene. The CDR3 extends over 13 amino acids. The CDR3 DNA reads as TGCGCCAGCAGCTTTCAGACAAACACTGAAGCTTTCTTT. Residues: CASSFQTNTEAFF.

The chain recombines TRBV28 with TRBJ2-1; TRBD2 matches at 7 bases. Trimming took 6 bases from V and 5 from J; bases not matched to a gene: 10. From germline, CDR1 is MDHEN and CDR2 SYDVKM. CDR3 length: 15 residues. The CDR3 is CASSTSGTIHNEQFF. The CDR3 DNA sequence: TGTGCCAGCAGCACGAGCGGGACTATCCACAATGAGCAGTTCTTC.